This TCR beta chain emerged from a study of blood T cell repertoires in COVID-19. About the research overall: Acute and convalescent COVID-19 samples came from the United States, Italy and Spain. PBMCs, B-cell-depleted T cells, or T cells were the source of the cDNA or gDNA that made up the material.

As processed by the authors: Counts of nucleated cells, estimated from reference gene primer amplification, were obtained. Sequencing was performed with immunoSEQ multiplex PCR; in TCRdb, only in-frame clones are kept and a portion is missing. D and trimming come from the DNA, and the V and J calls and clone size come from that table. Among about 210,000 clones listed, around three quarters were seen once. This clone occurred once. This clonotype originated in a woman between 65 and 79 years old with acute or convalescent COVID-19. Specimen: peripheral blood.

In DNA, the CDR3 is TGTGCCACCAGCAGTGACCGACTAGCGGGAATCCAAGAGACCCAGTACTTC. Translated: CATSSDRLAGIQETQYF. The chain has TRBV15 and TRBJ2-5; TRBD2 matches 11 bases. Trimming cost V 3 bases and J 1 base; bases outside gene matches: 7. Germline CDR1 is LNHNV and CDR2 is YYDKDF (reference sequence). The CDR3 contains 17 residues.